This TCR beta chain was documented in a study of radiation and T cells in renal cell carcinoma. Time point meaning: baseline pretreatment blood. Treatment noted: 15 Gy SBRT to primary tumor, nephrectomy 4 weeks later. Here immunoSEQ multiplex PCR was the method, and the copy in TCRdb shows in-frame clones only, minus some. The sample includes tens of thousands of clones, 70% to 85% of them seen just once. The CDR3 runs 13 residues. Trimming removed 2 bases from V and 8 bases from J; junction bases left unmatched: 8. Germline-derived CDR1 and CDR2 are GTSNPN and SVGIG (reference sequence). The sample holds a few counts of this clone.

This specimen consisted of blood, obtained from a patient whose treatment included radiotherapy and nephrectomy. The receptor was isolated from a man in his 60s with renal cell carcinoma. The chain uses TRBV30 and TRBJ1-2, with 7 bases aligning to TRBD1. The CDR3 coding sequence is TGTGCCTGGAGTTCCGGGACAGAAGACGGCTACACCTTC. This codes for CAWSSGTEDGYTF.